These 27 T cell receptor beta chains came from one sample sequenced in a study of T-cell memory formation after mild COVID-19. TCRdb itself ran the 5' RACE reads through MiXCR, one entry per CDR3 protein. The sample consists of hundreds of thousands of distinct CDR3 sequences, just under 20% of them appearing once. The sequenced sample was PBMCs or a T cell subset sorted from them (not recorded which). These receptors were obtained from a man between 18 and 29 years old who had mild COVID-19 (a few samples of this study predate the infection). Cell type and time point are not known.

This clonotype was detected only a few times. The rearrangement links TRBV27 to TRBJ2-1; 9 nucleotides agree with TRBD2. V shed 4 bases, J shed 10 bases, and the junction held 11 bases outside the gene matches. Germline V gene data show CDR1 as MNHEY and CDR2 as SMNVEV (reference sequence). The CDR3 spans 15 residues. CDR3 region: CASSSPASGVGEQFF. The CDR3 DNA reads TGTGCCAGCAGTTCCCCCGCTAGCGGGGTGGGGGAGCAGTTCTTC.

The chain couples TRBV7-6 to TRBJ2-7, with D tentatively TRBD2 (6 bases). The CDR3 length is 15 residues. CDR1 is SGHVS and CDR2 is FNYEAQ in the germline V gene. Trimming stripped 1 base from V and 5 bases from J, with 15 bases between. For the CDR3, the DNA is TGTGCCAGCAGCTTAGGGGTCGGGGGTACCGACGAGCAGTACTTC. Its translation: CASSLGVGGTDEQYF.

This sequence joins TRBV12-3 or TRBV12-4 and TRBJ1-2; possibly TRBD1 for D (5 bases). V was pared by 6 bases and J by 5 bases, with 22 bases between. The CDR3 covers 16 residues. The CDR3 coding sequence is TGTGCCAGCAGCCCACGCGGGACGTGGGGGACTTATGGCTACACCTTC. This gives the protein CASSPRGTWGTYGYTF.

This clonotype was recorded at least ten times. The gene calls are TRBV29-1 and TRBJ2-2, with D perhaps matching TRBD2 (5 bases). The CDR3 contains 16 residues. CDR1 is SQVTM, CDR2 ANQGSEA, per germline. With 0 bases removed from V and 0 bases from J, the gap between germline ends came to 11 bases. The CDR3 region is CSVEDSRETNTGELFF. As DNA, the CDR3 is TGCAGCGTTGAAGATTCCCGGGAAACGAACACCGGGGAGCTGTTTTTT.

This clonotype was seen a handful of times. The gene calls are TRBV27 and TRBJ1-2; D unclear. Germline V gene lookup returns CDR1 MNHEY and CDR2 SMNVEV (reference sequence). The CDR3 is made up of 13 amino acids. V was cut by 2 bases and J by 5 bases, with 9 bases left in between. CDR3 sequence reads: CASSLGVFYGYTF. For the CDR3, the DNA is TGTGCCAGCAGTTTAGGGGTCTTTTATGGCTACACCTTC.

This clonotype was counted only a few times. For the CDR3, the DNA is TGTGCCAGCAGTTTCGGGACTAGTCAGTACAATGAGCAGTTCTTC. Translating it yields CASSFGTSQYNEQFF. The chain couples TRBV6-5 to TRBJ2-1; 8 bases are shared with TRBD2. V was pared by 4 bases and J by 4 bases, with 6 bases of the junction left unmatched. This CDR3 spans 15 amino acids. In germline, CDR1 is MNHEY, CDR2 SVGAGI.

This clonotype was detected only a few times. This CDR3 is CASSSGLAGEQYV. In DNA form, the CDR3 reads TGTGCCAGCAGTTCGGGACTAGCGGGCGAGCAGTACGTC. The chain recombines TRBV6-2 or TRBV6-3 with TRBJ2-7; 12 bases align to TRBD2. The CDR3 sequence is 13 residues long. J gave up 6 bases and V 4 bases, and 1 base lay outside the gene matches. Per the germline V gene, CDR1 is MNHEY and CDR2 is SVGEGT.

The V and J genes are TRBV6-6 and TRBJ2-5; D possibly corresponds to TRBD2 (6 bases). V was clipped by 6 bases and J by 4 bases, with 12 bases between them. Germline values: CDR1 MNHNY, CDR2 SVGAGI (reference sequence). This CDR3 comprises 13 residues. CDR3 in amino acids: CASRVRGSETQYF. The CDR3 DNA reads as TGTGCCAGCAGGGTCCGGGGGTCAGAGACCCAGTACTTC.

This clonotype was seen more than once but under ten times. The V call is TRBV6-5, the J call TRBJ2-5; D possibly corresponds to TRBD2 (5 bases). From germline, CDR1 is MNHEY and CDR2 SVGAGI. Trimming shortened V by 6 bases and J by 3 bases, and 8 bases separated the two germline ends. The CDR3 runs 12 residues. The CDR3 sequence: CASSHSEETQYF. CDR3 in DNA: TGTGCCAGCAGCCATAGCGAAGAGACCCAGTACTTC.

This chain links TRBV4-3 with TRBJ2-3, with unresolved D. V gave up 3 bases and J gave up 3 bases, with 16 bases separating them. This CDR3 has 16 amino acids. Germline V gene data show CDR1 as LGHNA and CDR2 as YSLEER. The CDR3, as DNA: TGCGCCAGCAGCCAGCATAGGAGCGACGGGACAGATACGCAGTATTTT. This codes for CASSQHRSDGTDTQYF.

The chain combines TRBV7-2 with TRBJ1-1; TRBD1 might be the D (5 bases). CDR1 and CDR2 from the germline V gene are SGHTA and FQGNSA. The CDR3 consists of 16 residues. Trimming removed 0 bases at V and 5 bases at J, with 16 bases between. CDR3 nucleotides: TGTGCCAGCAGCTTAGCGGGGGGAAAGCTGAGAACTGAAGCTTTCTTT. It is translated as CASSLAGGKLRTEAFF.

This clonotype has a handful of counts. The chain couples TRBV19 to TRBJ2-1, with unresolved D. Trimming took off 6 bases at V and 8 bases at J, with 17 bases between the two ends. Germline V gives CDR1 LNHDA, CDR2 SQIVND (reference sequence). The CDR3 contains 14 residues. The chain's CDR3 is CASSPIEAGDEQFF. In nucleotides, the CDR3 is TGTGCCAGTAGCCCCATCGAGGCTGGGGATGAGCAGTTCTTC. Using reference TRBV19 and TRBJ2-1 for the parts outside the CDR3, the full variable domain is DGGITQSPKYLFRKEGQNVTLSCEQNLNHDAMYWYRQDPGQGLRLIYYSQIVNDFQKGDIAEGYSVSREKKESFPLTVTSAQKNPTAFYLCASSPIEAGDEQFFGPGTRLTVL.

This clonotype was found a few times. Here the CDR3 DNA reads TGTGCCACCAGTGACCTAGGGACACTGGCAAAAGAGACCCAGTACTTC. This codes for CATSDLGTLAKETQYF. The genes are TRBV24-1 and TRBJ2-5; D perhaps matches TRBD1 (6 bases). This CDR3 has 16 residues. Trimming left V 4 bases short and J 3 bases short, with 17 bases between. The germline V gene has CDR1 KGHDR and CDR2 SFDVKD.

This clonotype appeared a few times. The gene calls are TRBV5-1 and TRBJ1-1; unclear D gene. Germline CDR1 SGHRS, CDR2 YFSETQ. V lost 0 bases, J lost 0 bases, and 6 bases lay in between. The CDR3 covers 14 residues. The CDR3 loop is CASSLGTMNTEAFF. The CDR3 coding sequence is TGCGCCAGCAGCTTGGGCACTATGAACACTGAAGCTTTCTTT.

V usage is TRBV2 and J usage is TRBJ1-2; D unclear. The CDR3 totals 11 residues. Germline V lookup: CDR1 SNHLY, CDR2 FYNNEI. Trimming stripped 8 bases from V and 8 bases from J, with 12 bases between. CDR3 region: CASSFNRGYTF. DNA for the CDR3: TGTGCCAGCTCGTTCAATAGGGGCTACACCTTC.

V is TRBV4-3 and J is TRBJ2-1, with D perhaps matching TRBD2 (6 bases). V lost 2 bases and J 7 bases, leaving 12 bases between the germline ends. This CDR3 has 14 amino acids. Germline CDR1 LGHNA, CDR2 YSLEER. This CDR3 reads CASSQSAGRNEQFF. In DNA, the CDR3 is TGCGCCAGCAGCCAATCGGCAGGGAGGAATGAGCAGTTCTTC.

The rearrangement joins TRBV28 to TRBJ1-1; D is uncertain. V was pared by 6 bases and J by 3 bases, with 8 bases between. Germline V gene data show CDR1 as MDHEN and CDR2 as SYDVKM. CDR3 size: 12 residues. The CDR3 loop reads CASSDLDTEAFF. Here the CDR3 DNA reads TGTGCCAGCAGCGACCTGGACACTGAAGCTTTCTTT.

There are many counts of this clonotype. This rearrangement joins TRBV4-1 to TRBJ2-3; D possibly uses TRBD1 or TRBD2 (5 bases each). This CDR3 comprises 18 residues. CDR1 is MGHRA, CDR2 YSYEKL, per germline. V lost 4 bases and J 0 bases, leaving 20 bases between the germline ends. The CDR3 here is CASSLQTGTDTSTDTQYF. The CDR3 nucleotides are TGCGCCAGCAGCCTCCAGACCGGGACCGACACTAGCACAGATACGCAGTATTTT.

This clonotype was found many times. This chain links TRBV12-3 or TRBV12-4 with TRBJ2-1, with 11 nucleotides matching TRBD1. Trimming took 6 bases from V and 7 from J; bases not matched to a gene: 2. CDR3 length equals 13 residues. The CDR3 loop reads CASRGTGGNEQFF. The CDR3 DNA reads as TGTGCCAGCAGGGGGACAGGGGGAAATGAGCAGTTCTTC.

V and J are TRBV5-1 and TRBJ2-7; TRBD2 matches at 10 bases. CDR1 and CDR2 from the germline V gene are SGHRS and YFSETQ. Trimming took 2 bases from V and 4 from J; bases not matched to a gene: 6. The CDR3 spans 15 residues. CDR3 sequence (DNA): TGCGCCAGCAGCTTTAACGCGGGACTAGCGTACGAGCAGTACGTC. Translating it yields CASSFNAGLAYEQYV.

The genes are TRBV7-9 and TRBJ1-1, with D uncertain. From germline, CDR1 is SEHNR and CDR2 FQNEAQ (reference sequence). The CDR3 is 12 amino acids. V lost 8 bases and J lost 2, with 9 bases in between. The CDR3 is CASGRPNTEAFF. The CDR3 nucleotides read TGTGCCAGCGGCCGACCTAACACTGAAGCTTTCTTT.

The chain joins TRBV20-1 to TRBJ2-5; 9 bases agree with TRBD2. CDR1 is DFQATT and CDR2 is SNEGSKA in the germline V gene (reference sequence). Trimming removed 3 bases from V and 4 bases from J; junction bases left unmatched: 3. The CDR3 is made up of 13 amino acids. The CDR3 reads CSARRGGIETQYF. The DNA for the CDR3 is TGCAGTGCTAGGCGGGGGGGGATAGAGACCCAGTACTTC.

V gene TRBV4-3 combines with J gene TRBJ2-6; perhaps TRBD2 as D (5 bases). Germline V gives CDR1 LGHNA, CDR2 YSLEER. V gave up 0 bases and J gave up 3 bases, with 18 bases separating them. The CDR3 totals 19 residues. DNA for the CDR3: TGCGCCAGCAGCCAAGAGGTGGACGGAGGCCTAGGTGGGGCCAACGTCCTGACTTTC. This gives the protein CASSQEVDGGLGGANVLTF.

This clonotype showed up just a few times. This chain uses TRBV7-2 with TRBJ2-7; D is undetermined. The CDR3 is 13 amino acids. The V end lost 2 bases, the J end lost 1 base, and 6 bases lay between the germline ends. Germline V gene sequence: CDR1 SGHTA, CDR2 FQGNSA. CDR3 region: CASSLHVSYEQYV. The DNA of the CDR3 is TGTGCCAGCAGCTTACACGTATCCTACGAGCAGTACGTC.

The chain is built from TRBV6-1 and TRBJ1-2; D is ambiguous. The CDR3 totals 17 residues. Trimming took off 1 base at V and 4 bases at J, with 19 bases between the two ends. CDR1 and CDR2 from the germline V gene are MNHNS and SASEGT. The CDR3 DNA reads TGTGCCAGCAGTGAAGTCCCAGAGAGGTCTCTTAGCTATGGCTACACCTTC. Its protein product is CASSEVPERSLSYGYTF.

There are many counts of this clonotype. This rearrangement joins TRBV5-1 to TRBJ1-3, with D uncertain. The V and J ends lost 0 bases and 0 bases respectively, with 7 bases between them. The CDR3 covers 15 residues. Germline assignment: CDR1 SGHRS and CDR2 YFSETQ. This CDR3 reads CASSLGITSGNTIYF. In nucleotides, the CDR3 is TGCGCCAGCAGCTTGGGGATTACCTCTGGAAACACCATATATTTT.

This clonotype was detected only a few times. The genes are TRBV5-1 and TRBJ2-7, with D maybe TRBD1 (5 bases). The germline gives CDR1 SGHRS, CDR2 YFSETQ. V was cut by 1 base and J by 3 bases, with 17 bases left in between. CDR3 size: 16 residues. The CDR3 is CASSLIGQVGFYEQYV. The CDR3 DNA sequence: TGCGCCAGCAGCTTGATCGGACAAGTGGGTTTCTACGAGCAGTACGTC.